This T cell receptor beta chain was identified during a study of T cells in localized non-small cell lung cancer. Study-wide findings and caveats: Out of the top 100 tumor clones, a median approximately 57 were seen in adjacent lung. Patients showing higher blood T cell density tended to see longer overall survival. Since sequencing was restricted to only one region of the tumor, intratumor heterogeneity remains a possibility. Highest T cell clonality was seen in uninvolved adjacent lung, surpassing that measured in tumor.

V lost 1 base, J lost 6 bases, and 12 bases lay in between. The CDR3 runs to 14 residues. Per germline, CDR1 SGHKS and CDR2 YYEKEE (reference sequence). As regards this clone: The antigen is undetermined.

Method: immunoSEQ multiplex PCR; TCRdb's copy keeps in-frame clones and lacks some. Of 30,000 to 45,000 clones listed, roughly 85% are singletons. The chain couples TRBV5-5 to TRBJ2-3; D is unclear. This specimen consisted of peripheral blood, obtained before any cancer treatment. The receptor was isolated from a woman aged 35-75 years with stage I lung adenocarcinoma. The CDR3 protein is CASSLFNPPDTQYF. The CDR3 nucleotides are TGTGCCAGCAGCTTGTTTAATCCGCCGGATACGCAGTATTTT.